This T cell receptor (beta chain) was profiled in a study of tumor-infiltrating lymphocytes in localized non-small cell lung cancer. Profiling relied on immunoSEQ multiplex PCR, and the TCRdb table lists in-frame clones only, not all of them. The sample holds about 10,000 clones; under 80% are singletons and the top ten take 15% to 20%. What was sequenced was uninvolved lung tissue not adjacent to the tumor. The receptor was isolated from a human donor with non-small cell lung cancer.

CDR3 protein: CASSARDRYYNSPLHF. The CDR3 DNA is TGTGCCAGCAGCGCCCGGGACAGGTACTATAATTCACCCCTCCACTTT. This rearrangement joins TRBV9 to TRBJ1-6; 8 bases map to TRBD1. The CDR3 loop spans 16 amino acids. With 3 bases clipped from V and 3 bases from J, the junction kept 5 bases outside the gene matches. Germline CDR1 is SGDLS and CDR2 is YYNGEE. Using reference TRBV9 and TRBJ1-6 for the parts outside the CDR3, the full variable domain is DSGVTQTPKHLITATGQRVTLRCSPRSGDLSVYWYQQSLDQGLQFLIQYYNGEERAKGNILERFSAQQFPDLHSELNLSSLELGDSALYFCASSARDRYYNSPLHFGNGTRLTVT.